Following are 18 T cell receptor beta chains from one sample sequenced in a study of shared clonotypes between healthy human individuals. TCRdb's table, derived via immunoSEQ multiplex PCR, lists solely in-frame clones and lacks some. Altogether about 470,000 clones are present, 79% being singletons, with the ten largest covering less than 15%. The sequencing input was PBMCs. These receptor sequences come from a woman aged 35 to 49 in good health. Some clones in this sample may be carry-over from other donors' samples.

The chain joins TRBV27 to TRBJ2-7; perhaps TRBD2 as D (5 bases). V was shortened by 0 bases and J by 3 bases, with 12 bases between the two germline ends. Germline CDR1 and CDR2: MNHEY and SMNVEV (reference sequence). CDR3 length: 15 residues. The CDR3 region has the DNA TGTGCCAGCAGTTTATCGGCTAGCAGAAACTACGAGCAGTACTTC. Its translation: CASSLSASRNYEQYF.

This clone was counted only a few times. In DNA form, the CDR3 reads TGTGCCAGCAGCTTCAGGGTAGGCGAGCAGTACTTC. This sequence encodes CASSFRVGEQYF. This chain joins TRBV7-9 and TRBJ2-7; perhaps TRBD1 as D (5 bases). V was shortened by 3 bases and J by 6 bases, with 9 bases between the two germline ends. Per the germline V gene, CDR1 is SEHNR and CDR2 is FQNEAQ (reference sequence). The CDR3 is 12 residues long.

This rearrangement joins TRBV29-1 to TRBJ1-2; tentative D call: TRBD1 (5 bases). This CDR3 contains 15 residues. V was pared by 1 base and J by 8 bases, with 20 bases between. CDR1 and CDR2 (germline): SQVTM, ANQGSEA. In DNA form, the CDR3 reads TGCAGCGTTGAAGCGGGCAGCGTGATTGGGGGAGGCTACACCTTC. It encodes CSVEAGSVIGGGYTF.

This clone showed up just a few times. V and J are TRBV7-2 and TRBJ2-5; 13 bases line up with TRBD2. The J call could be wrong; TRBJ2-7 is a better fit for the DNA end. Per germline, CDR1 SGHTA and CDR2 FQGNSA. The CDR3 loop spans 17 amino acids. The CDR3 DNA is TGTGCCAGCAGCTTAGCCGGGACTAGCGGGACCCCCTACGAGCAGTACTTC. Protein product: CASSLAGTSGTPYEQYF.

This clone has a single count. The CDR3 region is CASSLVDTYTDTQYF. In DNA, the CDR3 is TGCGCCAGCAGCTTGGTAGACACCTACACAGATACGCAGTATTTT. The chain joins TRBV5-1 to TRBJ2-3; no clear D gene. Germline V lookup: CDR1 SGHRS, CDR2 YFSETQ. V was clipped by 0 bases and J by 2 bases, with 10 bases between them. There are 15 residues in the CDR3. Complete variable domain (other parts from reference TRBV5-1 and TRBJ2-3): KAGVTQTPRYLIKTRGQQVTLSCSPISGHRSVSWYQQTPGQGLQFLFEYFSETQRNKGNFPGRFSGRQFSNSRSEMNVSTLELGDSALYLCASSLVDTYTDTQYFGPGTRLTVL.

This clone occurred once. This chain links TRBV18 with TRBJ1-1; no reliable D call. V lost 3 bases and J 3 bases, leaving 14 bases between the germline ends. This CDR3 has 15 amino acids. CDR1 is KGHSH and CDR2 is LQKENI in the germline V gene. The CDR3 is CASSPLGREDTEAFF. Here the CDR3 DNA reads TGTGCCAGCTCACCCCTCGGTAGGGAGGACACTGAAGCTTTCTTT.

This sequence joins TRBV19 and TRBJ1-5; D uncertain. CDR1 is LNHDA and CDR2 is SQIVND in the germline V gene (reference sequence). The CDR3 loop spans 15 amino acids. V was pared by 3 bases and J by 5 bases, with 14 bases between. CDR3 coding DNA: TGTGCCAGTAGTATGGGTGGATCGGGTGATCAGCCCCAGCATTTT. Protein product: CASSMGGSGDQPQHF.

This chain uses TRBV7-8 with TRBJ1-5; D perhaps matches TRBD1 (5 bases). CDR3 length equals 14 residues. The germline V gene has CDR1 SGHVS and CDR2 FQNEAQ. V dropped 4 bases and J dropped 5 bases, with 12 bases sitting between them. For the CDR3, the DNA is TGTGCCAGCAGCTGGGGTTTGGGGGATCAGCCCCAGCATTTT. Translating it yields CASSWGLGDQPQHF.

This chain connects TRBV10-3 to TRBJ2-5, with 7 nucleotides matching TRBD1. The CDR3 has 16 amino acids. CDR1 and CDR2 from the germline V gene are ENHRY and SYGVKD. V lost 2 bases, J lost 5 bases, and 11 bases stayed unmatched. CDR3 sequence: CAISERTPDRAETQYF. CDR3 nucleotide sequence: TGTGCCATCAGTGAGAGGACCCCCGACAGGGCCGAGACCCAGTACTTC.

The chain recombines TRBV19 with TRBJ2-1, with 9 nucleotides matching TRBD2. V was clipped by 0 bases and J by 4 bases; unmatched bases: 4. The length of the CDR3 is 16 residues. Germline lookup yields CDR1 LNHDA and CDR2 SQIVND (reference sequence). The CDR3 DNA reads as TGTGCCAGTAGTATAGACGGGACTAGCAGATACAATGAGCAGTTCTTC. This codes for CASSIDGTSRYNEQFF.

In its sample, this clone was seen many times. The rearrangement links TRBV10-2 to TRBJ2-3; D is tentatively TRBD1 or TRBD2 (6 bases each). Between the trimmed V and J ends, which lost 3 bases and 2 bases, there was a span of 9 bases. There are 14 residues in the CDR3. The germline V gene encodes CDR1 WSHSY and CDR2 SAAADI. In DNA form, the CDR3 reads TGCGCCAGCAGTGACGGGGGCACCACAGATACGCAGTATTTT. Translated: CASSDGGTTDTQYF.

This clone was recorded once. DNA for the CDR3: TGCAGTGCTACAAAGGTATCCGGCTACACCTTC. Translating gives CSATKVSGYTF. The chain couples TRBV20-1 to TRBJ1-2, with D unresolved. CDR3 length equals 11 residues. The V end lost 4 bases, the J end lost 8 bases, and 11 bases lay between the germline ends. Germline CDR1 is DFQATT and CDR2 is SNEGSKA (reference sequence).

This chain joins TRBV7-2 and TRBJ2-1; a possible D gene is TRBD1 (6 bases). This CDR3 region has 14 residues. V lost 3 bases and J 1 base, leaving 7 bases between the germline ends. Germline CDR1 SGHTA, CDR2 FQGNSA. CDR3: CASSFGTSYNEQFF. Here the CDR3 DNA reads TGTGCCAGCAGCTTCGGGACATCCTACAATGAGCAGTTCTTC. The variable domain in full, completed from reference TRBV7-2 and TRBJ2-1, reads GAGVSQSPSNKVTEKGKDVELRCDPISGHTALYWYRQSLGQGLEFLIYFQGNSAPDKSGLPSDRFSAERTGGSVSTLTIQRTQQEDSAVYLCASSFGTSYNEQFFGPGTRLTVL.

This clone came up once. This chain joins TRBV14 and TRBJ1-4; D gene unclear. The CDR3 loop spans 15 amino acids. The V end lost 0 bases, the J end lost 4 bases, and 9 bases lay between the germline ends. Germline V gene lookup returns CDR1 SGHDN and CDR2 FVKESK. CDR3 residues: CASSQELGSNEKLFF. In DNA, the CDR3 is TGTGCCAGCAGCCAAGAGTTAGGGAGTAATGAAAAACTGTTTTTT.

The rearrangement links TRBV27 to TRBJ2-7, with D perhaps matching TRBD1 (6 bases). Germline V gives CDR1 MNHEY, CDR2 SMNVEV (reference sequence). This CDR3 has 12 residues. Trimming shortened V by 5 bases and J by 3 bases, and 8 bases separated the two germline ends. The CDR3 DNA reads TGTGCCAGCAGTCAACAGGGCTACGAGCAGTACTTC. It is translated as CASSQQGYEQYF.

In its sample, this clone was seen many times. The chain couples TRBV30 to TRBJ1-2; a possible D gene is TRBD1 (6 bases). There are 14 residues in the CDR3. V was clipped by 1 base and J by 7 bases, with 16 bases between them. CDR1 and CDR2 (germline): GTSNPN, SVGIG (reference sequence). CDR3 in DNA: TGTGCCTGGAGTGCCCCGGGGGCGCAGGTTGGCTACACCTTC. Translation: CAWSAPGAQVGYTF.

CDR3 amino acids: CASSGLAGARYEQYF. CDR3 coding DNA: TGTGCCAGCAGTGGGTTAGCGGGAGCACGGTACGAGCAGTACTTC. The rearrangement joins TRBV6-1 to TRBJ2-7; the match to TRBD2 covers 9 bases. The ends lost 4 bases at V and 4 bases at J; junction bases unmatched: 8. The CDR3 runs to 15 residues. CDR1 and CDR2 (germline): MNHNS, SASEGT.

The chain carries TRBV14 and TRBJ2-1; TRBD2 aligns across 8 bases. With V trimmed by 4 bases and J by 8 bases, 13 bases remained unmatched. The CDR3 covers 16 residues. Germline CDR1 is SGHDN and CDR2 is FVKESK. DNA for the CDR3: TGTGCCAGCAGCCCCAGAGGACTAGCCGCCTTCTATGAGCAGTTCTTC. It is translated as CASSPRGLAAFYEQFF.